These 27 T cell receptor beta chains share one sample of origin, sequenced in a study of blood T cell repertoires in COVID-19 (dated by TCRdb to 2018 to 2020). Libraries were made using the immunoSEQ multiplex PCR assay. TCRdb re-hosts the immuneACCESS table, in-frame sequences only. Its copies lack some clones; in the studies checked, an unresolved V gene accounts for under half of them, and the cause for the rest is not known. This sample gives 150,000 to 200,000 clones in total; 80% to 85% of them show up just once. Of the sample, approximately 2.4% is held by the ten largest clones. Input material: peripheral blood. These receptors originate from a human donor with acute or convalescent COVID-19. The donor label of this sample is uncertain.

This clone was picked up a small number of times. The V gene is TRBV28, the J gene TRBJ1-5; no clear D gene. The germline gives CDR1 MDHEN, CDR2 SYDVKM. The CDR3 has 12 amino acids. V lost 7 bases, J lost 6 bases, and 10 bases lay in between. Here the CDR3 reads CASTDRSQPQHF. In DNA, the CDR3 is TGTGCCAGCACCGACCGGAGTCAGCCCCAGCATTTT.

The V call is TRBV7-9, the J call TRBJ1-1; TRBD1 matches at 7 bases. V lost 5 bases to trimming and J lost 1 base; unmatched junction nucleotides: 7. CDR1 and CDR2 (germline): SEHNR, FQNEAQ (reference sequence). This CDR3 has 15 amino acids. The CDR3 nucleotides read TGTGCCAGCAGCGACGCGAGGGGGCAGAACACTGAAGCTTTCTTT. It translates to CASSDARGQNTEAFF.

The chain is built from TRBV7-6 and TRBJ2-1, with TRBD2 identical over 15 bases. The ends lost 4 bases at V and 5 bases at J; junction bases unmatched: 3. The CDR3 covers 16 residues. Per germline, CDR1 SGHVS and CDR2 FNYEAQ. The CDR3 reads CASSSGLAGGDNEQFF. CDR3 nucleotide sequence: TGTGCCAGCAGCTCGGGACTAGCGGGAGGCGACAATGAGCAGTTCTTC.

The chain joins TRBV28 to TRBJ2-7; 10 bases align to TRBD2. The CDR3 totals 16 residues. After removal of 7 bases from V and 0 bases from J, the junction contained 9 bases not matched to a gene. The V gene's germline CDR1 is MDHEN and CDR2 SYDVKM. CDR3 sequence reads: CASTRTSGSVSYEQYF. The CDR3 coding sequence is TGTGCCAGCACGAGGACTAGCGGTAGTGTCTCCTACGAGCAGTACTTC. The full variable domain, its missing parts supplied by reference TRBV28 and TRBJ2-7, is DVKVTQSSRYLVKRTGEKVFLECVQDMDHENMFWYRQDPGLGLRLIYFSYDVKMKEKGDIPEGYSVSREKKERFSLILESASTNQTSMYLCASTRTSGSVSYEQYFGPGTRLTVT.

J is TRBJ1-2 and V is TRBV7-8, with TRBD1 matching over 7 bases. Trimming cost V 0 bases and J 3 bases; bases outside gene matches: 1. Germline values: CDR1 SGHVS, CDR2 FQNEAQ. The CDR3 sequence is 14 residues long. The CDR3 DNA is TGTGCCAGCAGCTTAGCAGACAGGGACTATGGCTACACCTTC. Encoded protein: CASSLADRDYGYTF.

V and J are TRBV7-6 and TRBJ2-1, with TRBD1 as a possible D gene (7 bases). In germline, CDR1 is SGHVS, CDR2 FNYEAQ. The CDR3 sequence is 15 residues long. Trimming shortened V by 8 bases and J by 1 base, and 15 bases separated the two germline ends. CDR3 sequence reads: CASGRGTASYNEQFF. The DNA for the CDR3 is TGTGCCAGCGGGCGCGGGACAGCTTCCTACAATGAGCAGTTCTTC.

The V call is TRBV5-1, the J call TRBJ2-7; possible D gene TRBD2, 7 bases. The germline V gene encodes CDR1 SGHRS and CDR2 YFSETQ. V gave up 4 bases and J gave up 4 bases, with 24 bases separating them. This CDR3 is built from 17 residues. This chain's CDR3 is CASSPSSGGGNMYEQYF. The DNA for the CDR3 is TGCGCCAGCAGCCCGTCGTCTGGCGGGGGCAATATGTACGAGCAGTACTTC.

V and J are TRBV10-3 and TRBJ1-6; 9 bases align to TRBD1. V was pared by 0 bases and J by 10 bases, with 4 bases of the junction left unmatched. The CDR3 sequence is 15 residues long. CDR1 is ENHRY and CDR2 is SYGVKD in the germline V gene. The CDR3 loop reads CAISESGQGESPLHF. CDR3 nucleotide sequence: TGTGCCATCAGTGAGTCGGGACAGGGTGAATCACCCCTCCACTTT.

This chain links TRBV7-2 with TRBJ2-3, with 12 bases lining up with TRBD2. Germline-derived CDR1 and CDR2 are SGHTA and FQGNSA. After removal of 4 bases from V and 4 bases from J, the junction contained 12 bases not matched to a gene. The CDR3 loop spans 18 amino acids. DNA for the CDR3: TGTGCCAGCAGCTACCTACCATTCCTAGCGGGAGGGTCAGATACGCAGTATTTT. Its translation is CASSYLPFLAGGSDTQYF.

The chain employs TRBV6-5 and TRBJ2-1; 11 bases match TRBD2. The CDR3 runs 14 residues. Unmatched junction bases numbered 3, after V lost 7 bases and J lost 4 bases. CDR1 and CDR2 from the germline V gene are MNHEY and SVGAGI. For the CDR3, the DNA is TGTGCCAGCACACTAGCGGGGGAGTACAATGAGCAGTTCTTC. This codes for CASTLAGEYNEQFF.

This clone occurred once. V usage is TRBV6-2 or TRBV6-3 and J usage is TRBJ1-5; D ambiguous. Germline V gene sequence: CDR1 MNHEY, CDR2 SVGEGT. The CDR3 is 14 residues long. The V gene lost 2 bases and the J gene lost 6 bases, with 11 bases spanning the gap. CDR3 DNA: TGTGCCAGCAGTTACAACGGGGAGGGTCAGCCCCAGCATTTT. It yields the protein CASSYNGEGQPQHF.

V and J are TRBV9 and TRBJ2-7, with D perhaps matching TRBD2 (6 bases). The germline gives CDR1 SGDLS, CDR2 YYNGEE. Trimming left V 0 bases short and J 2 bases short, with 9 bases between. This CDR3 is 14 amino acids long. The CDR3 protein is CASSVGRGTYEQYF. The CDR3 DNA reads TGTGCCAGCAGCGTAGGGAGGGGAACCTACGAGCAGTACTTC.

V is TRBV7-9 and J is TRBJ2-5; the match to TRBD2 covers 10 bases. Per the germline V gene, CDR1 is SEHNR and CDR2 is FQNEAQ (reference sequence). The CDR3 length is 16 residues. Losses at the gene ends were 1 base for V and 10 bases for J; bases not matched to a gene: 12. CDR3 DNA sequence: TGTGCCAGCAGCTTAGGGCTTACAGGGACTAGCGAGCTCCAGTACTTC. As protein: CASSLGLTGTSELQYF.

The CDR3 DNA reads as TGCAGCGTTCGGGGGAATTGGGAGACCCAGTACTTC. It translates to CSVRGNWETQYF. The V call is TRBV29-1, the J call TRBJ2-5, with D maybe TRBD2 (6 bases). Germline CDR1 and CDR2: SQVTM and ANQGSEA. CDR3 length: 12 amino acids. Trimming pared 5 bases from V and 5 bases from J, leaving 12 bases between.

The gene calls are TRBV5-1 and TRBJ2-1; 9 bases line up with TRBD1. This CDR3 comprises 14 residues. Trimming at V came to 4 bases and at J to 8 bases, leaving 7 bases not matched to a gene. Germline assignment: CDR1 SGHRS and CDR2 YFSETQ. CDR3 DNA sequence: TGCGCCAGCAGCACGGACAGGGGAGGGGATGAGCAGTTCTTC. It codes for CASSTDRGGDEQFF.

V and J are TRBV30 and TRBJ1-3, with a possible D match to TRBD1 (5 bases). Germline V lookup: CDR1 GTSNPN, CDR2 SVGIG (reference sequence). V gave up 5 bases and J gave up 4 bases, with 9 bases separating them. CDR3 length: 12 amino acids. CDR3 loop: CAWGTKGNTIYF. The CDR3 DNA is TGTGCCTGGGGGACTAAAGGAAACACCATATATTTT. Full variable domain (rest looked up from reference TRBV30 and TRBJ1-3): SQTIHQWPATLVQPVGSPLSLECTVEGTSNPNLYWYRQAAGRGLQLLFYSVGIGQISSEVPQNLSASRPQDRQFILSSKKLLLSDSGFYLCAWGTKGNTIYFGEGSWLTVV.

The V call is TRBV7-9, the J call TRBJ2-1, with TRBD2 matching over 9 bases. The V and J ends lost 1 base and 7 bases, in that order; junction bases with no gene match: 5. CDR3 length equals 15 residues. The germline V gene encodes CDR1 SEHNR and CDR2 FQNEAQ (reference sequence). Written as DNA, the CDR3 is TGTGCCAGCAGCTTAGGGACTAGCGTTGTGAATGAGCAGTTCTTC. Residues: CASSLGTSVVNEQFF.

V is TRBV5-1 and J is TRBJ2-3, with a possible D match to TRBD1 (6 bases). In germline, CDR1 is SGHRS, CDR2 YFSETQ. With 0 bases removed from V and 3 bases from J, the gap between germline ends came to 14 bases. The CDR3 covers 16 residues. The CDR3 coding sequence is TGCGCCAGCAGCTTGGGATCAGGGGCAGAGACAGATACGCAGTATTTT. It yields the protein CASSLGSGAETDTQYF.

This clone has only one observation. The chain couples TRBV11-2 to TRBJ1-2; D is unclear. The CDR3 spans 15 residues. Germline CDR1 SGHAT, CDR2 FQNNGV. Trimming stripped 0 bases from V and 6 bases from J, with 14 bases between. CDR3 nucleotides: TGTGCCAGCAGCTTAGAGTCGGGAGACCCGAATGGCTACACCTTC. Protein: CASSLESGDPNGYTF. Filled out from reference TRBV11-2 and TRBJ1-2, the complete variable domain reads EAGVAQSPRYKIIEKRQSVAFWCNPISGHATLYWYQQILGQGPKLLIQFQNNGVVDDSQLPKDRFSAERLKGVDSTLKIQPAKLEDSAVYLCASSLESGDPNGYTFGSGTRLTVV.

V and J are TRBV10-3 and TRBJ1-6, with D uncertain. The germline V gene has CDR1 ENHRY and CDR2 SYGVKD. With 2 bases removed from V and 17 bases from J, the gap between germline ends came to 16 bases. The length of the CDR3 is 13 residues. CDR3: CAISEGPEGLIHF. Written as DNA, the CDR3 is TGTGCCATCAGTGAGGGGCCGGAGGGTCTCATCCACTTT.

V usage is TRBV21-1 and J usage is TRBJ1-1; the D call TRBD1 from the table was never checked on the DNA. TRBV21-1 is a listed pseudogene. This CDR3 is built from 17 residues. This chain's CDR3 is CASSKTRRQGAPTEAFF. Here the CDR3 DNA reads TGTGCCAGCAGCAAAACGAGGCGACAGGGAGCTCCTACTGAAGCTTTCTTT.

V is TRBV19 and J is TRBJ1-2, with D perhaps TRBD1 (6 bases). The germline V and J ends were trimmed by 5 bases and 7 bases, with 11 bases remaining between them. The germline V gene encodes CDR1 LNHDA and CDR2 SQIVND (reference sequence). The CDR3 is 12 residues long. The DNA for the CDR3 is TGTGCCAGTAGTCTTACAGGGATTGGCTACACCTTC. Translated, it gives CASSLTGIGYTF.

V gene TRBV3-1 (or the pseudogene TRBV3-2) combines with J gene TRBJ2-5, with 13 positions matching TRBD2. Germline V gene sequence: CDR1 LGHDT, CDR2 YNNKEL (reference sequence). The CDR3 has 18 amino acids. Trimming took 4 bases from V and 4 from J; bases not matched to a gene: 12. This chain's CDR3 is CASSPYWTSGSHGETQYF. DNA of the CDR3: TGTGCCAGCAGCCCTTACTGGACTAGCGGGAGCCACGGAGAGACCCAGTACTTC.

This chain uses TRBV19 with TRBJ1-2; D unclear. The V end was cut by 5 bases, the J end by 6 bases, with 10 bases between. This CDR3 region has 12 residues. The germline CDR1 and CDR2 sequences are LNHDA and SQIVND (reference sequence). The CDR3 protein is CASSPGDHGYTF. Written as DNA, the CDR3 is TGTGCCAGTAGTCCGGGAGACCATGGCTACACCTTC.

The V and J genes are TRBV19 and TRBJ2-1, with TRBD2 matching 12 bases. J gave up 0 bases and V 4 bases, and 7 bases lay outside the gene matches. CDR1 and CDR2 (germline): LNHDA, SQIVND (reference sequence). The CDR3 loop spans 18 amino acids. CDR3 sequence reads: CASSTRTSGDSSYNEQFF. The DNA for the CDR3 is TGTGCCAGTAGTACCCGGACTAGCGGGGATAGCTCCTACAATGAGCAGTTCTTC.

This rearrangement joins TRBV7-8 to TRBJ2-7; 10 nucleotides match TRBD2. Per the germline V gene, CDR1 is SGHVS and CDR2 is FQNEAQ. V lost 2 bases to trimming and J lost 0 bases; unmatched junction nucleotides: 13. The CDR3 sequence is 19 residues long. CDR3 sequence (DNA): TGTGCCAGCAGCTTACGGGGAAGATCCCTAGCGGGGGCCTCCTACGAGCAGTACTTC. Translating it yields CASSLRGRSLAGASYEQYF.

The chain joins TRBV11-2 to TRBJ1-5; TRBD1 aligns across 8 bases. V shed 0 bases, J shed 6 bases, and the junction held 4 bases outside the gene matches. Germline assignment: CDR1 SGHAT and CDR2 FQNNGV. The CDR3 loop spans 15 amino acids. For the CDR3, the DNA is TGTGCCAGCAGCTTAGACAGGGGGCGCGCTCAGCCCCAGCATTTT. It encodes CASSLDRGRAQPQHF.